A single sample is the source of the 27 T cell receptor beta chains below, sequenced in a study of cytomegalovirus exposure and HLA in healthy donors. Researchers ran the PCR with 60 Vbeta and 13 Jbeta primers. The data were produced by immunoSEQ multiplex PCR, yet TCRdb's version contains in-frame clones alone and is incomplete. Among some 93,000 clones listed, approximately 68% were seen once. The sequenced sample was PBMCs. The source of these receptors is a boy between 10 and 17 years old in good health and CMV-seropositive.

In DNA form, the CDR3 reads TGTGCCAGCAGCTTGGTGGGGGGTGAAGGGGCCAACGTCCTGACTTTC. Amino acid sequence: CASSLVGGEGANVLTF. This chain connects TRBV5-6 to TRBJ2-6, with a weak D call TRBD2 (6 bases). Germline V lookup: CDR1 SGHDT, CDR2 YYEEEE. V was cut by 0 bases and J by 4 bases, with 11 bases left in between. The CDR3 length is 16 residues.

The V call is TRBV4-1, the J call TRBJ1-2, with TRBD1 as a possible D gene (5 bases). Germline assignment: CDR1 MGHRA and CDR2 YSYEKL. This CDR3 is 13 amino acids long. V shed 1 base and J shed 5 bases, with 8 bases lying between them. The CDR3 protein is CASSQVGVYGYTF. The CDR3 nucleotides are TGCGCCAGCAGCCAAGTAGGGGTTTATGGCTACACCTTC.

This clone was detected only a few times. CDR3 DNA sequence: TGTGCCAGCAGTGGAACGGGACAGACTTCCTATGGCTACACCTTC. This encodes CASSGTGQTSYGYTF. The chain has TRBV6-1 and TRBJ1-2, with TRBD1 matching 7 bases. V trimming: 4 bases; J trimming: 4 bases; junction bases outside the gene matches: 9. Germline V lookup: CDR1 MNHNS, CDR2 SASEGT. CDR3 size: 15 residues.

This rearrangement joins TRBV27 to TRBJ1-1; possible D gene TRBD1, 5 bases. The V gene lost 5 bases and the J gene lost 1 base, with 23 bases spanning the gap. Germline CDR1 reads MNHEY; CDR2 reads SMNVEV (reference sequence). The CDR3 length is 18 residues. The CDR3 protein is CASSPMQAQGVENTEAFF. The DNA of the CDR3 is TGTGCCAGCAGTCCAATGCAGGCCCAAGGGGTTGAGAACACTGAAGCTTTCTTT.

The V and J genes are TRBV19 and TRBJ1-1, with D uncertain. The CDR3 has 14 residues. Germline CDR1 is LNHDA and CDR2 is SQIVND (reference sequence). V lost 5 bases, J lost 5 bases, and 15 bases lay in between. The CDR3 here is CASSDRAGMTEAFF. CDR3 nucleotide sequence: TGTGCCAGTAGTGATAGAGCGGGAATGACTGAAGCTTTCTTT.

This chain connects TRBV7-2 to TRBJ2-1; D is possibly TRBD2 (6 bases). Between the trimmed V and J ends, which lost 0 bases and 15 bases, there was a span of 9 bases. The CDR3 loop spans 11 amino acids. Germline-derived CDR1 and CDR2 are SGHTA and FQGNSA. The CDR3: CASSLAGGLFF. CDR3 sequence (DNA): TGTGCCAGCAGCTTAGCGGGAGGCCTGTTCTTC.

This clone appeared a few times. The chain uses TRBV2 and TRBJ1-5, with D possibly matching TRBD1 (6 bases). Trimming removed 5 bases from V and 3 bases from J, with 14 bases in between. Germline V gives CDR1 SNHLY, CDR2 FYNNEI. The CDR3 contains 15 residues. CDR3 DNA: TGTGCCAGCAGTCGACAGGTAACCGTCAATCAGCCCCAGCATTTT. It yields the protein CASSRQVTVNQPQHF. The whole variable domain, remainder taken from reference TRBV2 and TRBJ1-5, is EPEVTQTPSHQVTQMGQEVILRCVPISNHLYFYWYRQILGQKVEFLVSFYNNEISEKSEIFDDQFSVERPDGSNFTLKIRSTKLEDSAMYFCASSRQVTVNQPQHFGDGTRLSIL.

The chain recombines TRBV5-1 with TRBJ1-2; a weak D match, TRBD1 (6 bases). V lost 0 bases to trimming and J lost 3 bases, with 9 bases between them. The V gene's germline CDR1 is SGHRS and CDR2 YFSETQ. The CDR3 has 14 residues. The CDR3 DNA follows: TGCGCCAGCAGCTTGGTTGGGGGCGACTATGGCTACACCTTC. Protein product: CASSLVGGDYGYTF.

The CDR3 region is CASSFTGNTEAFF. In nucleotides, the CDR3 is TGTGCCAGTAGTTTTACAGGTAACACTGAAGCTTTCTTT. The V call is TRBV19, the J call TRBJ1-1; maybe TRBD1 (5 bases). With 5 bases removed from V and 2 bases from J, the gap between germline ends came to 9 bases. The CDR3 is 13 residues long. In germline, CDR1 is LNHDA, CDR2 SQIVND (reference sequence).

This sequence joins TRBV27 and TRBJ2-7; 9 nucleotides align to TRBD1. The germline CDR1 and CDR2 sequences are MNHEY and SMNVEV (reference sequence). Losses at the gene ends were 7 bases for V and 6 bases for J; bases not matched to a gene: 10. The CDR3 covers 14 residues. CDR3 coding DNA: TGTGCCAGCACCCCGGGACAGGGTGGTCGCGAGCAGTACTTC. The encoded protein is CASTPGQGGREQYF.

This clone has more than one count but fewer than ten. The chain recombines TRBV27 with TRBJ2-5; D possibly corresponds to TRBD1 (7 bases). Trimming took 0 bases from V and 5 from J, leaving 16 bases between them. This CDR3 comprises 16 residues. CDR1 and CDR2 (germline): MNHEY, SMNVEV (reference sequence). The CDR3 DNA is TGTGCCAGCAGTTTATCGCTGGGGGCAGGGGGGGAGACCCAGTACTTC. This encodes CASSLSLGAGGETQYF.

The chain's CDR3 is CASSFQINQPQHF. The CDR3 DNA is TGTGCCAGCAGTTTTCAGATCAATCAGCCCCAGCATTTT. The chain combines TRBV27 with TRBJ1-5; D is unresolved. Trimming took off 3 bases at V and 3 bases at J, with 6 bases between the two ends. Germline CDR1 is MNHEY and CDR2 is SMNVEV (reference sequence). The CDR3 length is 13 residues.

This chain joins TRBV5-8 and TRBJ2-3, with D perhaps TRBD2 (5 bases). CDR3 length equals 20 residues. The germline V gene has CDR1 SGHTS and CDR2 YDEGEE. Trimming pared 0 bases from V and 5 bases from J, leaving 28 bases between. Written as DNA, the CDR3 is TGTGCCAGCAGCTTGGGGACTTACATCAAGGACTCCCCCTTTGAAGATACGCAGTATTTT. It is translated as CASSLGTYIKDSPFEDTQYF.

This sequence joins TRBV9 and TRBJ1-2, with a tentative D call TRBD1 (5 bases). CDR1 SGDLS and CDR2 YYNGEE come from the germline V gene. CDR3 length equals 13 residues. Trimming shortened V by 0 bases and J by 6 bases, and 9 bases separated the two germline ends. CDR3 protein: CASSVGGDHGYTF. For the CDR3, the DNA is TGTGCCAGCAGCGTAGGGGGGGACCATGGCTACACCTTC.

The rearrangement joins TRBV29-1 to TRBJ1-1; 8 bases align to TRBD1. CDR1 and CDR2 (germline): SQVTM, ANQGSEA. The V segment lost 0 bases and the J segment 4 bases; nucleotides outside the gene matches: 10. The CDR3 length is 16 residues. CDR3 region: CSVEDRTGPVGTEAFF. CDR3 DNA sequence: TGCAGCGTTGAAGACAGGACAGGGCCGGTAGGCACTGAAGCTTTCTTT.

The rearrangement links TRBV30 to TRBJ2-7; 9 nucleotides agree with TRBD2. This CDR3 contains 15 residues. V was pared by 0 bases and J by 6 bases, with 9 bases of the junction left unmatched. Looked up from germline, CDR1 is GTSNPN and CDR2 is SVGIG (reference sequence). The CDR3 nucleotides read TGTGCCTGGAGTGTACGGAAGCGGGGGGTTTTCGAGCAGTACTTC. Protein product: CAWSVRKRGVFEQYF.

The gene calls are TRBV7-9 and TRBJ2-3; TRBD1 aligns across 8 bases. The CDR3 has 15 amino acids. The J segment lost 5 bases and the V segment lost 5 bases, leaving 9 bases of the junction unmatched. Germline assignment: CDR1 SEHNR and CDR2 FQNEAQ (reference sequence). The CDR3, as DNA: TGTGCCAGCAGCCAAAGACAGGGGAGGTTAGATACGCAGTATTTT. As protein: CASSQRQGRLDTQYF.

This clone has only a few counts. The chain recombines TRBV10-3 with TRBJ2-7, with 7 positions matching TRBD2. J gave up 1 base and V 11 bases, and 5 bases lay outside the gene matches. This CDR3 is 12 amino acids long. CDR1 and CDR2 (germline): ENHRY, SYGVKD. The chain's CDR3 is CARRERSYEQYF. The CDR3 nucleotides are TGTGCCCGGCGGGAGCGGTCCTACGAGCAGTACTTC.

This clone was counted between two and nine times. The V and J genes are TRBV6-1 and TRBJ1-2, with no clear D. This CDR3 has 15 amino acids. The germline V gene has CDR1 MNHNS and CDR2 SASEGT. Trimming took 3 bases from V and 3 from J, leaving 14 bases between them. The DNA for the CDR3 is TGTGCCAGCAGTGACGGAGGGTCTCTGGACTATGGCTACACCTTC. Translation gives CASSDGGSLDYGYTF.

The CDR3 region is CASSLAGSWSEAFF. CDR3 nucleotide sequence: TGTGCCAGCAGCTTGGCCGGGTCTTGGAGTGAAGCTTTCTTT. V is TRBV5-8 and J is TRBJ1-1; no clear D. The CDR3 sequence is 14 residues long. The V and J ends lost 0 bases and 7 bases respectively, with 13 bases between them. Germline-derived CDR1 and CDR2 are SGHTS and YDEGEE.

V usage is TRBV6-1 and J usage is TRBJ1-1; TRBD1 might be the D (6 bases). CDR3 size: 13 residues. Germline CDR1 and CDR2: MNHNS and SASEGT. Trimming removed 5 bases at V and 5 bases at J, with 12 bases between. In DNA form, the CDR3 reads TGTGCCAGCAGTCGGGGGGCGAGAACTGAAGCTTTCTTT. It translates to CASSRGARTEAFF.

This CDR3 is CASSSSGPLDTQYF. The CDR3 nucleotides read TGTGCCAGCAGCTCTAGCGGTCCGCTAGATACGCAGTATTTT. The rearrangement links TRBV7-3 to TRBJ2-3; 7 bases agree with TRBD2. CDR1 SGHTA and CDR2 FQGTGA come from the germline V gene. The length of the CDR3 is 14 residues. V dropped 4 bases and J dropped 5; count of bases not matched to a gene: 6.

This clone has just a few counts. The V and J genes are TRBV6-5 and TRBJ1-1; 8 bases map to TRBD1. CDR1 is MNHEY and CDR2 is SVGAGI in the germline V gene. J gave up 5 bases and V 2 bases, and 4 bases lay outside the gene matches. The CDR3 has 14 amino acids. The CDR3 DNA follows: TGTGCCAGCAGTTACAGGACAGGGCGAACTGAAGCTTTCTTT. This sequence encodes CASSYRTGRTEAFF.

V and J are TRBV19 and TRBJ1-5; D is unclear. The germline gives CDR1 LNHDA, CDR2 SQIVND (reference sequence). CDR3 length equals 13 residues. The V end lost 5 bases, the J end lost 3 bases, and 8 bases lay between the germline ends. The CDR3 DNA reads TGTGCCAGTAGTCTACAGTTCAATCAGCCCCAGCATTTT. It specifies CASSLQFNQPQHF.

This clone was detected only once. The genes are TRBV18 and TRBJ2-7, with D tentatively TRBD2 (5 bases). V was clipped by 2 bases and J by 2 bases, with 13 bases between them. The V gene's germline CDR1 is KGHSH and CDR2 LQKENI. CDR3 length: 15 amino acids. The CDR3 region has the DNA TGTGCCAGCTCACCATTGTGGACTGAGGCCTACGAGCAGTACTTC. Translation: CASSPLWTEAYEQYF. Based on the CDR3 plus reference TRBV18 and TRBJ2-7, the full variable domain is NAGVMQNPRHLVRRRGQEARLRCSPMKGHSHVYWYRQLPEEGLKFMVYLQKENIIDESGMPKERFSAEFPKEGPSILRIQQVVRGDSAAYFCASSPLWTEAYEQYFGPGTRLTVT.

As concerns this clone: At one end the junction does not follow the germline gene, possibly because of a read error. V is TRBV30 and J is TRBJ1-5; maybe TRBD1 (6 bases). The germline CDR1 and CDR2 sequences are GTSNPN and SVGIG (reference sequence). This CDR3 contains 14 residues. CDR3 sequence: CAWSGDNANRPQHF. The CDR3 DNA reads as TGTGCCTGGAGTGGGGACAACGCAAATCGGCCCCAGCATTTT.

V and J are TRBV7-3 and TRBJ2-1; TRBD1 matches at 10 bases. V was clipped by 5 bases and J by 6 bases; unmatched bases: 4. The germline CDR1 and CDR2 sequences are SGHTA and FQGTGA. The CDR3 is 14 residues long. CDR3 amino acids: CASSPGTGANEQFF. The CDR3 nucleotides are TGTGCCAGCAGCCCCGGGACAGGGGCCAATGAGCAGTTCTTC.